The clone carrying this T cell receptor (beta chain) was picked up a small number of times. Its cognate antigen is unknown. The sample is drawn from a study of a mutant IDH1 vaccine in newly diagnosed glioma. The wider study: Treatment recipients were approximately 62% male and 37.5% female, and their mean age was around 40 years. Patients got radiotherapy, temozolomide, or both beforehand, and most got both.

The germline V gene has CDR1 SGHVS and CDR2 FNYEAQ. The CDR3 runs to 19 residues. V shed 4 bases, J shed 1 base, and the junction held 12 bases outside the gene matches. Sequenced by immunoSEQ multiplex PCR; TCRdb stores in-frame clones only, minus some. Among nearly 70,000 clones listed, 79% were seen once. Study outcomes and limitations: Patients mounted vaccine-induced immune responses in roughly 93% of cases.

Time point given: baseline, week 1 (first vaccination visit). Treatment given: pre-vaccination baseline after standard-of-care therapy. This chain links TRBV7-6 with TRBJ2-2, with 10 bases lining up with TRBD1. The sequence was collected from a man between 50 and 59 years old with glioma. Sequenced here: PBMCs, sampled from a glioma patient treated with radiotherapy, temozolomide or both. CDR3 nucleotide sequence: TGTGCCAGCAGCTCCCCAGAGACAGGGGGCATAAAGAACACCGGGGAGCTGTTTTTT. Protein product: CASSSPETGGIKNTGELFF.